The 24 T cell receptor beta chains below come from one sample, sequenced in a study of blood T cells in healthy people across ages. Next came a second PCR, run for roughly 6 to 11 cycles, which used a sample-barcoded 5' primer along with a J-beta primer mix. Via MiXCR, TCRdb re-called the 5' RACE reads, giving one row per CDR3 protein. Of roughly 1.9 million distinct CDR3 sequences listed, around 42% are singletons. Sequencing input: blood. These receptors were taken from a human donor in good health.

The chain couples TRBV10-2 to TRBJ2-7, with D uncertain. CDR1 and CDR2 (germline): WSHSY, SAAADI. V was trimmed by 5 bases and J by 4 bases, leaving 18 bases between them. CDR3 length: 15 amino acids. The CDR3 coding sequence is TGCGCCAGCAGTTTACCCTCGGGTGTATTGTACGAGCAGTACTTC. Residues: CASSLPSGVLYEQYF.

The chain carries TRBV20-1 and TRBJ2-3; 7 nucleotides align to TRBD1. Germline CDR1 and CDR2: DFQATT and SNEGSKA (reference sequence). The length of the CDR3 is 14 residues. J was trimmed by 9 bases and V by 5 bases; bases with no gene match: 14. The CDR3 DNA follows: TGCAGTGCTTCGGAATACCTGGACAGGAGGACGCAGTATTTT. Residues: CSASEYLDRRTQYF.

The chain is built from TRBV6-5 and TRBJ2-5, with D maybe TRBD2 (5 bases). Between the trimmed V and J ends, which lost 2 bases and 11 bases, there was a span of 12 bases. The CDR3 runs to 12 residues. Germline V CDR1 and CDR2: MNHEY, SVGAGI. CDR3 sequence reads: CASSYRSGGQYF. CDR3 DNA: TGTGCCAGCAGTTACAGGTCGGGCGGGCAGTACTTC.

The gene calls are TRBV9 and TRBJ2-5, with a tentative D call TRBD1 (6 bases). This CDR3 region has 15 residues. Germline loops: CDR1 SGDLS, CDR2 YYNGEE. The germline V and J ends were trimmed by 0 bases and 5 bases, with 14 bases remaining between them. CDR3 in amino acids: CASSVEGHQGETQYF. For the CDR3, the DNA is TGTGCCAGCAGCGTAGAGGGACACCAAGGGGAGACCCAGTACTTC.

V usage is TRBV11-2 and J usage is TRBJ1-1, with a possible D match to TRBD1 (5 bases). The CDR3 consists of 17 residues. The germline gives CDR1 SGHAT, CDR2 FQNNGV. V lost 1 base, J lost 3 bases, and 18 bases lay in between. In DNA form, the CDR3 reads TGTGCCAGCAGCTTAGTTGGGGCAGGGAAAGGAGACACTGAAGCTTTCTTT. Its protein is CASSLVGAGKGDTEAFF.

This clonotype has a handful of counts. This chain's CDR3 is CASSRISGPNYGYTF. DNA for the CDR3: TGTGCCAGCAGCCGAATAAGTGGGCCTAACTATGGCTACACCTTC. V and J are TRBV7-8 and TRBJ1-2; no clear D. V dropped 5 bases and J dropped 0 bases, with 13 bases sitting between them. The CDR3 covers 15 residues. The germline gives CDR1 SGHVS, CDR2 FQNEAQ. Supplemented by reference TRBV7-8 and TRBJ1-2, the full variable domain reads GAGVSQSPRYKVAKRGQDVALRCDPISGHVSLFWYQQALGQGPEFLTYFQNEAQLDKSGLPSDRFFAERPEGSVSTLKIQRTQQEDSAVYLCASSRISGPNYGYTFGSGTRLTVV.

This clonotype was recorded a few times. J is TRBJ2-3 and V is TRBV7-2; D may be TRBD1 (5 bases). The CDR3 loop spans 16 amino acids. Trimming removed 1 base from V and 1 base from J, with 12 bases in between. Germline lookup yields CDR1 SGHTA and CDR2 FQGNSA. This CDR3 is CASSLESTVGTDTQYF. The CDR3 DNA sequence: TGTGCCAGCAGCTTAGAATCGACAGTAGGCACAGATACGCAGTATTTT.

This chain connects TRBV20-1 to TRBJ2-5, with TRBD2 as a possible D gene (5 bases). Trimming removed 3 bases from V and 2 bases from J, with 7 bases in between. Germline V gives CDR1 DFQATT, CDR2 SNEGSKA (reference sequence). This CDR3 region has 12 residues. The CDR3 reads CSASGEQETQYF. The CDR3 nucleotides read TGCAGTGCTAGCGGGGAGCAAGAGACCCAGTACTTC.

The chain links TRBV29-1 to TRBJ2-7; 12 bases map to TRBD1. J was trimmed by 6 bases and V by 6 bases; bases with no gene match: 3. The CDR3 length is 12 residues. Looked up from germline, CDR1 is SQVTM and CDR2 is ANQGSEA. The CDR3 nucleotides read TGCAGCGTCGAGGGACAGGGGGCCGAGCAGTACTTC. Translated, it gives CSVEGQGAEQYF.

This rearrangement joins TRBV7-9 to TRBJ2-7; perhaps TRBD2 as D (8 bases). The ends were cut back, 4 bases at V and 4 bases at J, with 14 bases in the middle. Germline V gene data show CDR1 as SEHNR and CDR2 as FQNEAQ (reference sequence). This CDR3 is built from 14 residues. CDR3 amino acids: CASSSREGAYEQYF. CDR3 DNA sequence: TGTGCCAGCAGCTCCCGGGAGGGGGCTTACGAGCAGTACTTC.

This clonotype was seen more than once but under ten times. V is TRBV29-1 and J is TRBJ1-1; maybe TRBD1 (6 bases). The CDR3 is 13 amino acids. CDR1 SQVTM and CDR2 ANQGSEA come from the germline V gene. The germline V and J ends were trimmed by 7 bases and 3 bases, with 15 bases remaining between them. In DNA form, the CDR3 reads TGCAGCGCCAGACACAGGGAGTACACTGAAGCTTTCTTT. It yields the protein CSARHREYTEAFF. The complete variable domain, with remaining parts taken from reference TRBV29-1 and TRBJ1-1, reads SAVISQKPSRDICQRGTSLTIQCQVDSQVTMMFWYRQQPGQSLTLIATANQGSEATYESGFVIDKFPISRPNLTFSTLTVSNMSPEDSSIYLCSARHREYTEAFFGQGTRLTVV.

The chain is built from TRBV7-3 and TRBJ2-1; D possibly matches TRBD1 or TRBD2 (6 bases each). Germline V gives CDR1 SGHTA, CDR2 FQGTGA. The CDR3 is made up of 17 amino acids. V was pared by 4 bases and J by 0 bases, with 16 bases between. This CDR3 is CASSSNGGPSSYNEQFF. The CDR3 region has the DNA TGTGCCAGCAGCTCGAATGGGGGGCCGAGCTCCTACAATGAGCAGTTCTTC. The whole variable domain, remainder taken from reference TRBV7-3 and TRBJ2-1, is GAGVSQTPSNKVTEKGKYVELRCDPISGHTALYWYRQSLGQGPEFLIYFQGTGAADDSGLPNDRFFAVRPEGSVSTLKIQRTERGDSAVYLCASSSNGGPSSYNEQFFGPGTRLTVL.

This sequence joins TRBV5-1 and TRBJ2-1; TRBD2 is a possible D gene (5 bases). The germline CDR1 and CDR2 sequences are SGHRS and YFSETQ. This CDR3 is built from 17 residues. Trimming took off 2 bases at V and 5 bases at J, with 20 bases between the two ends. CDR3 bases: TGCGCCAGCAGCTTCGGGCTCGGAGGAGTATCCCACAATGAGCAGTTCTTC. Translated: CASSFGLGGVSHNEQFF.

This chain links TRBV20-1 with TRBJ1-2; 8 bases map to TRBD1. The V segment lost 6 bases and the J segment 7 bases; nucleotides outside the gene matches: 7. The CDR3 is 12 amino acids. Germline-derived CDR1 and CDR2 are DFQATT and SNEGSKA (reference sequence). The CDR3 DNA reads as TGCAGTGCAGCGGACAGGGTCGGTGGCTACACCTTC. Amino acids: CSAADRVGGYTF.

The V and J genes are TRBV6-2 or TRBV6-3 and TRBJ2-7, with D possibly being TRBD1 (6 bases). Germline CDR1 and CDR2: MNHEY and SVGEGT. V was clipped by 5 bases and J by 3 bases, with 14 bases between them. This CDR3 has 14 residues. CDR3: CASSKTGLGYEQYF. The CDR3 DNA reads as TGTGCCAGCAGTAAGACAGGCCTAGGCTACGAGCAGTACTTC.

Details on this clonotype: A much more abundant neighbour one base away suggests this may be a read error. The rearrangement links TRBV9 to TRBJ2-6, with D maybe TRBD1 (5 bases). This CDR3 spans 15 amino acids. Per germline, CDR1 SGDLS and CDR2 YYNGEE. The CDR3 region is CASSVGNSGANVRTF. Here the CDR3 DNA reads TGTGCCAGCAGCGTAGGTAACTCTGGGGCCAACGTCCGGACTTTC.

This clonotype was seen repeatedly, ten times or more. The rearrangement links TRBV15 to TRBJ2-7; D ambiguous. This CDR3 is 16 amino acids long. Trimming pared 5 bases from V and 0 bases from J, leaving 17 bases between. Germline CDR1 and CDR2: LNHNV and YYDKDF (reference sequence). The CDR3 is CATSPEGGVGSYEQYF. Here the CDR3 DNA reads TGTGCCACCAGCCCTGAAGGCGGCGTCGGCTCCTACGAGCAGTACTTC.

This chain joins TRBV5-1 and TRBJ1-1, with TRBD1 matching 7 bases. The germline V gene has CDR1 SGHRS and CDR2 YFSETQ. Trimming at V came to 5 bases and at J to 3 bases, leaving 10 bases not matched to a gene. CDR3 length: 15 residues. The CDR3 sequence: CASSFDGQVDTEAFF. The CDR3 DNA follows: TGCGCCAGCAGTTTCGACGGACAGGTCGACACTGAAGCTTTCTTT.

The gene calls are TRBV5-1 and TRBJ2-1, with 15 bases lining up with TRBD2. This CDR3 is 16 amino acids long. J gave up 7 bases and V 3 bases, and 5 bases lay outside the gene matches. Germline V gene sequence: CDR1 SGHRS, CDR2 YFSETQ. This CDR3 is CASSSGLAGGHNEQFF. The DNA for the CDR3 is TGCGCCAGCAGCTCCGGACTAGCGGGGGGGCATAATGAGCAGTTCTTC.

This chain joins TRBV7-9 and TRBJ1-5; D gene ambiguous. The germline V gene encodes CDR1 SEHNR and CDR2 FQNEAQ (reference sequence). The CDR3 totals 17 residues. The V end was cut by 5 bases, the J end by 0 bases, with 17 bases between. The CDR3 nucleotides are TGTGCCAGCAGCCAAGGCCGCATGGGCCGTAGCAATCAGCCCCAGCATTTT. Translated, it gives CASSQGRMGRSNQPQHF.

This clonotype was recorded only once. This sequence joins TRBV7-2 and TRBJ1-2; D not resolved. Germline values: CDR1 SGHTA, CDR2 FQGNSA. Trimming stripped 5 bases from V and 8 bases from J, with 12 bases between. The CDR3 totals 12 residues. For the CDR3, the DNA is TGTGCCAGCAGCCCTGCTAGTAGGGGCTACACCTTC. Its translation is CASSPASRGYTF.

A single count supports this clonotype. The V call is TRBV12-3 or TRBV12-4, the J call TRBJ2-5, with a possible D match to TRBD1 (6 bases). V gave up 6 bases and J gave up 11 bases, with 16 bases separating them. The CDR3 is made up of 12 amino acids. CDR3 amino acids: CASRLQGHGQYF. The CDR3 DNA reads as TGTGCCAGCAGGCTACAGGGCCACGGGCAGTACTTC.

This clonotype occurred a few times. The chain couples TRBV12-3 or TRBV12-4 to TRBJ1-1; tentatively, D is TRBD1 (5 bases). Trimming left V 5 bases short and J 2 bases short, with 15 bases between. This CDR3 is built from 15 residues. In DNA, the CDR3 is TGTGCCAGCAGTCCTCTTAGACAGACAAACACTGAAGCTTTCTTT. Protein: CASSPLRQTNTEAFF.

This clonotype was recorded a few times. CDR3 in amino acids: CASSHESSGGAFGELFF. The CDR3, as DNA: TGTGCCAGCAGCCACGAAAGCAGCGGGGGGGCCTTCGGGGAGCTGTTTTTT. The chain couples TRBV4-2 to TRBJ2-2, with 10 bases identical to TRBD2. The CDR3 totals 17 residues. V shed 3 bases and J 7 bases; nucleotides not matched to a gene: 11. Per the germline V gene, CDR1 is LGHNA and CDR2 is YNFKEQ.